The clone carrying this T cell receptor beta chain was detected ten times or more. The method for making cDNA was 5'RACE, and it used 10-nucleotide random UMIs. Each CDR3 protein is one row after TCRdb ran MiXCR on the 5' RACE reads. This sample has some 25,000 distinct CDR3 sequences, with under 8.5% found just once. This entry belongs to a study of neurological immune-mediated disorders. Input material: PBMCs. The source is a woman aged 40-49 years in good health.

The CDR3 DNA reads TGCGCCAGCAGCCCGACTAGCAGTCGGAATGAGCAGTTCTTC. Protein sequence: CASSPTSSRNEQFF. The chain combines TRBV5-1 with TRBJ2-1; TRBD2 aligns across 7 bases. This CDR3 has 14 residues. The V gene's germline CDR1 is SGHRS and CDR2 YFSETQ. V was clipped by 4 bases and J by 7 bases; unmatched bases: 8.